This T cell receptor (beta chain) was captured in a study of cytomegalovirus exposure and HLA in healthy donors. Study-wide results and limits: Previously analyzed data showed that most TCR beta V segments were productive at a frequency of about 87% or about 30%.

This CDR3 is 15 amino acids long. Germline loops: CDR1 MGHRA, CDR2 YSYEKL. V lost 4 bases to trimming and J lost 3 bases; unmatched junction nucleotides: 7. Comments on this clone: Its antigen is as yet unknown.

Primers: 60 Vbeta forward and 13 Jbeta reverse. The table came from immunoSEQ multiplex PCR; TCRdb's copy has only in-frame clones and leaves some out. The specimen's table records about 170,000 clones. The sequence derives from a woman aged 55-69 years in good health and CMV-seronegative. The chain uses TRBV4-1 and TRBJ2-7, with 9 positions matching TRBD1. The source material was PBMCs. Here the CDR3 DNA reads TGCGCCAGCAGCCCAACAGGGGGCGGTGTCTACGAGCAGTACTTC. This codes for CASSPTGGGVYEQYF.